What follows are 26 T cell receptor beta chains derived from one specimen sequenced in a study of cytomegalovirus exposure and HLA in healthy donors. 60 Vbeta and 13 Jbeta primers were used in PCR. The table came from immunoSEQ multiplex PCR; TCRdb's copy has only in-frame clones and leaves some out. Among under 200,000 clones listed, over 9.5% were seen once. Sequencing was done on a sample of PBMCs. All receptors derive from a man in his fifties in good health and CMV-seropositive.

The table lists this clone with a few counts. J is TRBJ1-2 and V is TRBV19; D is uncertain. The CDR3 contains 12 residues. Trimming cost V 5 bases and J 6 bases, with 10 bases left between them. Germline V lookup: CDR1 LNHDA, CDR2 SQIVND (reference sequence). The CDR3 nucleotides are TGTGCCAGTAGTGTTACAGAGAATGGCTACACCTTC. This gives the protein CASSVTENGYTF.

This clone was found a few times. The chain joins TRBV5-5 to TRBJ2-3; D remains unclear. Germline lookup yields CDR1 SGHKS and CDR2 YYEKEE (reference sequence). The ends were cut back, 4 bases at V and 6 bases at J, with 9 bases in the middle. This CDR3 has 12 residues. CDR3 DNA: TGTGCCAGCAGCACCCAGGCTGATACGCAGTATTTT. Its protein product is CASSTQADTQYF.

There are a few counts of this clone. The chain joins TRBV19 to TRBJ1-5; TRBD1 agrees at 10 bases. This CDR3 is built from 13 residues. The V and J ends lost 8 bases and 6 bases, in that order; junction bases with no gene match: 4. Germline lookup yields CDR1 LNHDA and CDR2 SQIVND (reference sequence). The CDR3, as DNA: TGTGCCAGTCGACAGGGGGCTGGTCAGCCCCAGCATTTT. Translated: CASRQGAGQPQHF.

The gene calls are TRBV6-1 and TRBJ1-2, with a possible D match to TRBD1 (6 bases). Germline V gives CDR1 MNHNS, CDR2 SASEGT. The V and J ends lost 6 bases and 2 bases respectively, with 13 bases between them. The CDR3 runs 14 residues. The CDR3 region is CASRTGTGNYGYTF. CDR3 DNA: TGTGCCAGCAGAACAGGGACGGGGAACTATGGCTACACCTTC.

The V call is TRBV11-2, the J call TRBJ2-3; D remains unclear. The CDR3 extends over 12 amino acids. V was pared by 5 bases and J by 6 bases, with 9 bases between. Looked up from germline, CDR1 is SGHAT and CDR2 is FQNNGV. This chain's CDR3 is CASSPSSDTQYF. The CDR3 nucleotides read TGTGCCAGCAGCCCTAGTTCGGATACGCAGTATTTT.

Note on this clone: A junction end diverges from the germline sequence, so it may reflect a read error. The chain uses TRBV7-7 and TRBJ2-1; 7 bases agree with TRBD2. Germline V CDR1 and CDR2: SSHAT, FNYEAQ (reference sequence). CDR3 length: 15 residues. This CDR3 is CASSLASGRGNEQFF. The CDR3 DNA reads TGTGCTAGCAGCTTGGCGTCAGGGAGGGGTAATGAGCAGTTCTTC.

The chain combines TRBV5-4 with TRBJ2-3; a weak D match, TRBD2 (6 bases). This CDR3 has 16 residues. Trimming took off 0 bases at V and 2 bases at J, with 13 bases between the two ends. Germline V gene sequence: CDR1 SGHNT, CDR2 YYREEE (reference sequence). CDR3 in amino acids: CASSLGGGAHTDTQYF. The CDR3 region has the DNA TGTGCCAGCAGCTTGGGCGGCGGGGCCCACACAGATACGCAGTATTTT.

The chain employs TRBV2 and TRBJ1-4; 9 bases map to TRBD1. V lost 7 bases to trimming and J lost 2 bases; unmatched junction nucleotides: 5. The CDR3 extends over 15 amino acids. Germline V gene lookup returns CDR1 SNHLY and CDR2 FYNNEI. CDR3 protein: CASTRGQGTNEKLFF. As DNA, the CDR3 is TGTGCCAGCACTCGCGGACAGGGGACTAATGAAAAACTGTTTTTT.

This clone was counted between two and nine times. This chain's CDR3 is CAWRRRSEAFF. CDR3 bases: TGTGCCTGGAGGAGGAGGAGCGAAGCTTTCTTT. The J gene is TRBJ1-1, the V gene TRBV30; D not resolved. V was pared by 3 bases and J by 8 bases, with 10 bases between. Looked up from germline, CDR1 is GTSNPN and CDR2 is SVGIG (reference sequence). The CDR3 contains 11 residues.

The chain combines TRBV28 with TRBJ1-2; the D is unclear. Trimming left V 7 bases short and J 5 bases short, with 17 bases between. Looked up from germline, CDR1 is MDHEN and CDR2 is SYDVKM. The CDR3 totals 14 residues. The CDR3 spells CASTPGITGYGYTF. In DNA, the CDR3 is TGTGCCAGCACCCCGGGAATAACGGGATATGGCTACACCTTC.

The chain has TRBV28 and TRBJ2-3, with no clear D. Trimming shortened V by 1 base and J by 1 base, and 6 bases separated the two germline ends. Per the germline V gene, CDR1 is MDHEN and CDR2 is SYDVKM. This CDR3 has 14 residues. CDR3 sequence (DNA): TGTGCCAGCAGTTTATCCACGGGCACAGATACGCAGTATTTT. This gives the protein CASSLSTGTDTQYF. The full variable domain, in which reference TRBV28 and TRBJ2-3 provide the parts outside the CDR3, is DVKVTQSSRYLVKRTGEKVFLECVQDMDHENMFWYRQDPGLGLRLIYFSYDVKMKEKGDIPEGYSVSREKKERFSLILESASTNQTSMYLCASSLSTGTDTQYFGPGTRLTVL.

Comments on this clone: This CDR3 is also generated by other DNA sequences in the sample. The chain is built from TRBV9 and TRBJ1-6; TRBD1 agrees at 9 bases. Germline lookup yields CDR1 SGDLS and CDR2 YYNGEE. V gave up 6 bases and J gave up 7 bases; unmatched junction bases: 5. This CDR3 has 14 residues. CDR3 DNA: TGTGCCAGCAATTACAGGGGGCAGAATTCACCCCTCCACTTT. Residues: CASNYRGQNSPLHF.

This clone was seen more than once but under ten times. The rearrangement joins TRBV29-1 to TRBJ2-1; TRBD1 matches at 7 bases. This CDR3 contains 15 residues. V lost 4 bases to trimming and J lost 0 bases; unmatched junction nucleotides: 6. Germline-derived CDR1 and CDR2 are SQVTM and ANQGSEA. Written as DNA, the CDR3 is TGCAGCGTTGGACCGGGGACAGACTCCTACAATGAGCAGTTCTTC. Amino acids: CSVGPGTDSYNEQFF.

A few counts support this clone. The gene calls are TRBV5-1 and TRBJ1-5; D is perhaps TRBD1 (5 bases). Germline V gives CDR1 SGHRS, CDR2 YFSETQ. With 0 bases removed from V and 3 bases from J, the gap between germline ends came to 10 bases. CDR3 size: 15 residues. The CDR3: CASSLDGGDNQPQHF. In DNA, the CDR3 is TGCGCCAGCAGCTTGGATGGGGGGGACAATCAGCCCCAGCATTTT.

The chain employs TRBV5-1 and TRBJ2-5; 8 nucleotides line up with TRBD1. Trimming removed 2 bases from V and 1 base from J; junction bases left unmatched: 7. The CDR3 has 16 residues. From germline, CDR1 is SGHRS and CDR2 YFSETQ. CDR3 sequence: CASSLRTGTFQETQYF. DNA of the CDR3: TGCGCCAGCAGCTTAAGGACAGGGACCTTCCAAGAGACCCAGTACTTC.

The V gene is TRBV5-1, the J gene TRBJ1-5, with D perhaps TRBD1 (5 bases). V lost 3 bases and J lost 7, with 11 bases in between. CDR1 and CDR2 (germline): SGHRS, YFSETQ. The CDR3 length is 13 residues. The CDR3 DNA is TGCGCCAGCAGCTGGGGCGCAGGGCAGCCCCAGCATTTT. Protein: CASSWGAGQPQHF.

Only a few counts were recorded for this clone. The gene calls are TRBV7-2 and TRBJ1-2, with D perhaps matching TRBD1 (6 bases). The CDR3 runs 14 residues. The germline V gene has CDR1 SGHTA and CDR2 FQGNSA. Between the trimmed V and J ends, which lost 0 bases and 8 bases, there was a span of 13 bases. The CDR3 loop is CASSLAAGARGYTF. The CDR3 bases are TGTGCCAGCAGCTTAGCAGCAGGGGCGAGGGGCTACACCTTC.

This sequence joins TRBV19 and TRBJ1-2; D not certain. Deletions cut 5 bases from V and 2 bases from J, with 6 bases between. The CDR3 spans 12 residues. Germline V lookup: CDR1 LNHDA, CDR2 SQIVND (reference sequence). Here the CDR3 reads CASSPMNYGYTF. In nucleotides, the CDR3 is TGTGCCAGTAGTCCAATGAACTATGGCTACACCTTC.

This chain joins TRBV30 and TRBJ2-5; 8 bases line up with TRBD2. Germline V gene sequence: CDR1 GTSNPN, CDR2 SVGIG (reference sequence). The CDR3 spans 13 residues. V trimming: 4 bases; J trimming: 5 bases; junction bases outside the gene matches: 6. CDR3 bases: TGTGCCTGGAACCAGCGGGGGAAGGAGACCCAGTACTTC. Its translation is CAWNQRGKETQYF.

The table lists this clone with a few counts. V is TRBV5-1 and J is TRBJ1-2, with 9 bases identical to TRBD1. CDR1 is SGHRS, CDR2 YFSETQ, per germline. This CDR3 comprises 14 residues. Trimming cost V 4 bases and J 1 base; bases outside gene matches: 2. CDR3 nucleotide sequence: TGCGCCAGCAGCCGACAGGGGGATAACTATGGCTACACCTTC. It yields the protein CASSRQGDNYGYTF.

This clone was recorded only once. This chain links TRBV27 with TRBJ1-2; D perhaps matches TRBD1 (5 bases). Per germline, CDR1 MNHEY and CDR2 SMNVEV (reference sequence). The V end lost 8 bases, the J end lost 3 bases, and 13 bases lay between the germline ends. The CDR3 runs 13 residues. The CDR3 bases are TGTGCCAGCTCTCCCTCGGGGGACTATGGCTACACCTTC. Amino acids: CASSPSGDYGYTF.

The CDR3 DNA is TGTGCCAGCAGGAGGGACACTCCAGGTGGCTACACCTTC. As protein: CASRRDTPGGYTF. This rearrangement joins TRBV6-5 to TRBJ1-2; possible D gene TRBD1, 6 bases. The germline V and J ends were trimmed by 6 bases and 7 bases, with 15 bases remaining between them. The CDR3 spans 13 residues. The germline CDR1 and CDR2 sequences are MNHEY and SVGAGI.

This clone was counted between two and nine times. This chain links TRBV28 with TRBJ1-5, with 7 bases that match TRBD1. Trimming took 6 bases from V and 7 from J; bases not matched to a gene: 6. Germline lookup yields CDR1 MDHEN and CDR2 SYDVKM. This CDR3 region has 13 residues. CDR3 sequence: CASSSQGDQPQHF. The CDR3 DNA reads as TGTGCCAGCAGCTCCCAGGGGGACCAGCCCCAGCATTTT.

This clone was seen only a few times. The CDR3 region is CASSFAPGSSNSPLHF. The DNA of the CDR3 is TGTGCCAGCAGCTTTGCTCCTGGTTCTAGCAATTCACCCCTCCACTTT. V usage is TRBV5-6 and J usage is TRBJ1-6; no clear D gene. CDR3 length equals 16 residues. CDR1 and CDR2 (germline): SGHDT, YYEEEE. V gave up 2 bases and J gave up 7 bases, with 16 bases separating them.

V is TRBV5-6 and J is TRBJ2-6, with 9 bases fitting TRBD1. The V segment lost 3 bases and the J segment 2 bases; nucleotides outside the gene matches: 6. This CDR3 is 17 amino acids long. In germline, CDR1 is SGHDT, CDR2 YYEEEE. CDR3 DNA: TGTGCCAGCAGCTACCGGGACAGGGTAACTGGGGCCAACGTCCTGACTTTC. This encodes CASSYRDRVTGANVLTF.

The CDR3 loop reads CASSPDRDRNQPQHF. In DNA form, the CDR3 reads TGTGCCAGCTCACCCGACAGGGACCGCAATCAGCCCCAGCATTTT. The chain combines TRBV18 with TRBJ1-5; 7 nucleotides match TRBD1. The germline V gene has CDR1 KGHSH and CDR2 LQKENI. The length of the CDR3 is 15 residues. Trimming took 3 bases from V and 2 from J; bases not matched to a gene: 4.